This T cell receptor beta chain was found in a study of PD-1 blockade in classical Hodgkin lymphoma. Study-wide background: With a 2-week interval, patients received intravenous nivolumab at 3 mg/kg. Study results and caveats: TCR diversity at baseline was reported to be reduced in newly diagnosed patients relative to healthy donors. There remain no defined causes for the repertoire differences, which possibly reflect disease activity or prior therapy. Complete responders entered with baseline diversity on par with newly diagnosed patients, the results showed.

About this clone: Its antigen is unidentified.

Assay used: immunoSEQ multiplex PCR; TCRdb lists only in-frame clones, some missing. The table includes roughly 41,000 clones, over 70% detected once. In every patient, relapse followed autologous stem cell transplantation, while exposure to brentuximab vedotin differed. The germline V gene encodes CDR1 GTSNPN and CDR2 SVGIG (reference sequence). Germline trimming cut 2 bases from V and 8 bases from J; bases unmatched to any gene: 20. This CDR3 is 17 amino acids long. The sequencing used peripheral blood mononuclear cells (PBMCs), collected at baseline. The rearrangement uses TRBV30 and TRBJ1-2; 7 bases line up with TRBD1. This receptor was obtained from a human donor with classical Hodgkin lymphoma. The CDR3 DNA is TGTGCCTGGAGTCCCAACCCCCCATTTGACAGGGAAAGAGGCTACACCTTC. Its protein is CAWSPNPPFDRERGYTF.